The present T cell receptor beta chain was sequenced within a study of OX40 agonist ivuxolimab in advanced cancers. Overall study context: Three patients showed partial responses: one hepatocellular carcinoma and two cutaneous melanoma cases.

The CDR3 has 13 residues. V dropped 7 bases and J dropped 6; count of bases not matched to a gene: 9. Per the germline V gene, CDR1 is GTSNPN and CDR2 is SVGIG (reference sequence). This clone was detected only a few times. The table came from immunoSEQ multiplex PCR; TCRdb's copy has only in-frame clones and leaves some out. The sample has 73,000 or so clones; roughly four fifths are singletons. V and J are TRBV30 and TRBJ1-5; 7 nucleotides match TRBD1. This clonotype was obtained from an adult with an advanced solid tumor such as melanoma, head and neck, liver or kidney cancer. The material was CD4+ or CD8+ T cells sorted from blood, obtained in a trial of the OX40 agonist ivuxolimab. CDR3 loop: CASSGQVSQPQHF. DNA for the CDR3: TGTGCCTCCTCAGGACAGGTCAGTCAGCCCCAGCATTTT.